Following are 23 T cell receptor beta chains from one sample sequenced in a study of blood T cell repertoires in COVID-19. The data were produced by immunoSEQ multiplex PCR, yet TCRdb's version contains in-frame clones alone and is incomplete. The sample includes 250,000 to 350,000 clones, roughly 87% of them seen just once. Sequences were obtained from PBMCs or T cells enriched from blood (not recorded which). The receptor set was obtained from a woman aged 18-30 years who had recovered from COVID-19.

The V call is TRBV7-3, the J call TRBJ2-1; 7 bases match TRBD1. The J segment lost 8 bases and the V segment lost 5 bases, leaving 9 bases of the junction unmatched. The CDR3 has 14 residues. Germline CDR1 reads SGHTA; CDR2 reads FQGTGA. CDR3 amino acids: CASSRDRDMDEQFF. CDR3 nucleotides: TGTGCCAGCAGCCGAGACAGGGATATGGATGAGCAGTTCTTC.

V gene TRBV5-6 combines with J gene TRBJ1-1, with D perhaps matching TRBD1 (6 bases). This CDR3 has 16 residues. The germline V gene encodes CDR1 SGHDT and CDR2 YYEEEE. Trimming removed 0 bases at V and 3 bases at J, with 15 bases between. Here the CDR3 reads CASSLEVGGWDTEAFF. The CDR3 region has the DNA TGTGCCAGCAGCTTGGAGGTAGGGGGATGGGACACTGAAGCTTTCTTT.

The chain is built from TRBV5-8 and TRBJ2-2; D uncertain. V lost 0 bases and J lost 0, with 15 bases in between. This CDR3 has 18 residues. Germline V gene sequence: CDR1 SGHTS, CDR2 YDEGEE. The CDR3 bases are TGTGCCAGCAGCTTGGGGTGGTTGGGCAGGCCGAACACCGGGGAGCTGTTTTTT. It specifies CASSLGWLGRPNTGELFF.

The chain is built from TRBV18 and TRBJ1-2; 7 nucleotides match TRBD1. This CDR3 has 13 amino acids. The V and J ends lost 6 bases and 4 bases, in that order; junction bases with no gene match: 5. The germline gives CDR1 KGHSH, CDR2 LQKENI. This chain's CDR3 is CASSPDRVYGYTF. DNA of the CDR3: TGTGCCAGCTCGCCCGACAGGGTCTATGGCTACACCTTC.

The genes are TRBV28 and TRBJ2-1; TRBD1 matches at 10 bases. This CDR3 region has 16 residues. CDR1 MDHEN and CDR2 SYDVKM come from the germline V gene. V gave up 4 bases and J gave up 7 bases; unmatched junction bases: 10. This CDR3 is CASSSPGDRGGNEQFF. In DNA form, the CDR3 reads TGTGCCAGCAGTTCTCCGGGGGACAGGGGTGGGAATGAGCAGTTCTTC.

The chain recombines TRBV5-1 with TRBJ2-5, with 7 bases that match TRBD1. V shed 5 bases, J shed 3 bases, and the junction held 10 bases outside the gene matches. This CDR3 is built from 15 residues. Looked up from germline, CDR1 is SGHRS and CDR2 is YFSETQ. In DNA, the CDR3 is TGCGCCAGCAGTTATGCCGGGACAGCCGAAGAGACCCAGTACTTC. The encoded protein is CASSYAGTAEETQYF.

The chain carries TRBV5-6 and TRBJ1-1, with 10 bases identical to TRBD1. CDR1 and CDR2 (germline): SGHDT, YYEEEE. This CDR3 is 14 amino acids long. With 4 bases clipped from V and 3 bases from J, the junction kept 3 bases outside the gene matches. The CDR3 spells CASSGTGADTEAFF. In DNA form, the CDR3 reads TGTGCCAGCAGCGGGACAGGGGCAGACACTGAAGCTTTCTTT.

The V call is TRBV7-2, the J call TRBJ2-7, with 8 nucleotides matching TRBD1. The V segment lost 5 bases and the J segment 7 bases; nucleotides outside the gene matches: 13. The CDR3 contains 15 residues. Germline loops: CDR1 SGHTA, CDR2 FQGNSA. CDR3 DNA: TGTGCCAGCAGCATACAGGGGGGCCAACCGAGGGAGCAGTACTTC. Amino acids: CASSIQGGQPREQYF. The entire variable domain, with the rest obtained from reference TRBV7-2 and TRBJ2-7, is as follows: GAGVSQSPSNKVTEKGKDVELRCDPISGHTALYWYRQSLGQGLEFLIYFQGNSAPDKSGLPSDRFSAERTGGSVSTLTIQRTQQEDSAVYLCASSIQGGQPREQYFGPGTRLTVT.

The rearrangement uses TRBV3-1 (or the pseudogene TRBV3-2) and TRBJ2-2; perhaps TRBD1 as D (6 bases). Germline V gives CDR1 LGHDT, CDR2 YNNKEL (reference sequence). Trimming cost V 2 bases and J 5 bases, with 12 bases left between them. This CDR3 region has 15 residues. The CDR3 DNA sequence: TGTGCCAGCAGCCAAAATACAGGGTATACCGGGGAGCTGTTTTTT. It encodes CASSQNTGYTGELFF.

The chain links TRBV27 to TRBJ2-7, with 12 nucleotides matching TRBD2. This CDR3 is built from 14 residues. Per germline, CDR1 MNHEY and CDR2 SMNVEV (reference sequence). The V and J ends lost 6 bases and 6 bases, in that order; junction bases with no gene match: 6. The DNA of the CDR3 is TGTGCCAGCAGCCTGACTAGCGGGAGTAGCGAGCAGTACTTC. Its translation is CASSLTSGSSEQYF.

V is TRBV5-4 and J is TRBJ1-1; D is perhaps TRBD1 (6 bases). This CDR3 spans 13 amino acids. Germline assignment: CDR1 SGHNT and CDR2 YYREEE (reference sequence). V dropped 4 bases and J dropped 1 base, with 8 bases sitting between them. DNA of the CDR3: TGTGCCAGCAGCCAGGGACAGAACACTGAAGCTTTCTTT. Amino acids: CASSQGQNTEAFF.

To note about this clone: The same CDR3 arises from other DNA sequences in this sample as well. The chain recombines TRBV5-1 with TRBJ2-5; TRBD2 agrees at 12 bases. This CDR3 spans 15 amino acids. The germline V gene has CDR1 SGHRS and CDR2 YFSETQ. The trim removed 3 bases at V and 2 bases at J, leaving 2 bases unmatched. DNA for the CDR3: TGCGCCAGCAGCTCGCTAGCGGGGGGGCAAGAGACCCAGTACTTC. Residues: CASSSLAGGQETQYF.

In this sample, this clone turned up a few times. The V gene is TRBV11-2, the J gene TRBJ1-5, with D possibly being TRBD1 (6 bases). This CDR3 region has 14 residues. Germline V gene data show CDR1 as SGHAT and CDR2 as FQNNGV. V shed 5 bases and J shed 2 bases, with 10 bases lying between them. This CDR3 reads CASSPAGGNQPQHF. DNA of the CDR3: TGTGCCAGCAGCCCCGCAGGGGGCAATCAGCCCCAGCATTTT.

The rearrangement uses TRBV6-5 and TRBJ1-5; 7 bases map to TRBD1. The J segment lost 4 bases and the V segment lost 6 bases, leaving 3 bases of the junction unmatched. Germline V gives CDR1 MNHEY, CDR2 SVGAGI. CDR3 length equals 13 residues. The CDR3 is CASSMTGNQPQHF. The CDR3 nucleotides are TGTGCCAGCAGCATGACAGGGAATCAGCCCCAGCATTTT.

The rearrangement joins TRBV13 to TRBJ2-1; the D is unclear. The CDR3 covers 12 residues. Trimming cost V 5 bases and J 9 bases, with 11 bases left between them. Per the germline V gene, CDR1 is PRHDT and CDR2 is FYEKMQ (reference sequence). In nucleotides, the CDR3 is TGTGCCAGCAGCGTATTCGGCGGTGAGCAGTTCTTC. It codes for CASSVFGGEQFF.

This clone was detected only once. The J gene is TRBJ2-2, the V gene TRBV3-1 (or the pseudogene TRBV3-2); D may be TRBD1 (5 bases). Germline V gene data show CDR1 as LGHDT and CDR2 as YNNKEL (reference sequence). The ends were cut back, 1 base at V and 0 bases at J, with 12 bases in the middle. The CDR3 runs 17 residues. The CDR3 spells CASSQGWTLANTGELFF. The CDR3, as DNA: TGTGCCAGCAGCCAAGGATGGACACTCGCGAACACCGGGGAGCTGTTTTTT.

This clone was recorded only once. The genes are TRBV11-2 and TRBJ2-3, with TRBD1 as a possible D gene (5 bases). Trimming removed 5 bases from V and 2 bases from J, with 14 bases in between. The V gene's germline CDR1 is SGHAT and CDR2 FQNNGV. The CDR3 has 15 amino acids. CDR3 protein: CASSLTGRPTDTQYF. The CDR3 DNA follows: TGTGCCAGCAGCCTAACAGGACGGCCCACAGATACGCAGTATTTT.

The chain has TRBV7-2 and TRBJ1-2; D is ambiguous. The CDR3 has 14 residues. V lost 4 bases to trimming and J lost 2 bases, with 11 bases between them. Looked up from germline, CDR1 is SGHTA and CDR2 is FQGNSA. The CDR3 bases are TGTGCCAGCAGCTCTGGACGGGGAAACTATGGCTACACCTTC. Amino acid sequence: CASSSGRGNYGYTF.

V usage is TRBV4-1 and J usage is TRBJ2-1; 13 bases are shared with TRBD2. The CDR3 contains 15 residues. J was trimmed by 6 bases and V by 4 bases; bases with no gene match: 3. Germline CDR1 MGHRA, CDR2 YSYEKL. In nucleotides, the CDR3 is TGCGCCAGCAGCCTAGGACTAGCGGGAGTCAATGAGCAGTTCTTC. As protein: CASSLGLAGVNEQFF.

The J gene is TRBJ1-1, the V gene TRBV27, with D uncertain. Looked up from germline, CDR1 is MNHEY and CDR2 is SMNVEV (reference sequence). The V end was cut by 4 bases, the J end by 4 bases, with 10 bases between. The CDR3 is 13 residues long. CDR3 sequence (DNA): TGTGCCAGCAGTTATCAGGCCCGCACTGAAGCTTTCTTT. This translates into CASSYQARTEAFF.

The rearrangement uses TRBV4-3 and TRBJ1-6; D not resolved. The CDR3 is 15 amino acids. V was cut by 7 bases and J by 6 bases, with 16 bases left in between. Germline assignment: CDR1 LGHNA and CDR2 YSLEER. CDR3 nucleotide sequence: TGCGCCAGCACACCAGACGGGGAGGGTAATTCACCCCTCCACTTT. Protein product: CASTPDGEGNSPLHF.

This clone was observed a handful of times. The chain couples TRBV5-6 to TRBJ1-1; TRBD1 aligns across 7 bases. V lost 0 bases and J lost 2; bases outside the gene matches: 7. The CDR3 extends over 16 amino acids. Per germline, CDR1 SGHDT and CDR2 YYEEEE. CDR3 loop: CASSLGLGQPNTEAFF. The CDR3 bases are TGTGCCAGCAGCTTGGGTTTGGGACAGCCTAACACTGAAGCTTTCTTT.

V gene TRBV7-8 combines with J gene TRBJ2-7; D not certain. Trimming removed 2 bases at V and 3 bases at J, with 5 bases between. CDR1 is SGHVS, CDR2 FQNEAQ, per germline. This CDR3 contains 12 residues. The CDR3 DNA reads TGTGCCAGCAGCTTAAACTACTACGAGCAGTACTTC. The encoded protein is CASSLNYYEQYF.